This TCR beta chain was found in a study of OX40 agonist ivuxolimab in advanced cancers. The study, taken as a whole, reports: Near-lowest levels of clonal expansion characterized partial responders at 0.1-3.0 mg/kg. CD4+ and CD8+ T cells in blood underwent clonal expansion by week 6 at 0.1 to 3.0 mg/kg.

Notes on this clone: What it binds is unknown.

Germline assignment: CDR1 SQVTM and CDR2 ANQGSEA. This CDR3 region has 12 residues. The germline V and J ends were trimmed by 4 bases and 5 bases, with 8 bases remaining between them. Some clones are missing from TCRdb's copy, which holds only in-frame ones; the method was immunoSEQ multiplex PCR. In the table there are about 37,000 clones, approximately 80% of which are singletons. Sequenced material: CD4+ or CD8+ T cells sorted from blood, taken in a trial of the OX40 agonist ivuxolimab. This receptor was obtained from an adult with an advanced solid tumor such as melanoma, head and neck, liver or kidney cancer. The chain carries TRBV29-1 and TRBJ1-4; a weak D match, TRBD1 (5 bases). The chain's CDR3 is CSVAQANEKLFF. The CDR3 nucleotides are TGCAGCGTTGCACAGGCAAATGAAAAACTGTTTTTT.